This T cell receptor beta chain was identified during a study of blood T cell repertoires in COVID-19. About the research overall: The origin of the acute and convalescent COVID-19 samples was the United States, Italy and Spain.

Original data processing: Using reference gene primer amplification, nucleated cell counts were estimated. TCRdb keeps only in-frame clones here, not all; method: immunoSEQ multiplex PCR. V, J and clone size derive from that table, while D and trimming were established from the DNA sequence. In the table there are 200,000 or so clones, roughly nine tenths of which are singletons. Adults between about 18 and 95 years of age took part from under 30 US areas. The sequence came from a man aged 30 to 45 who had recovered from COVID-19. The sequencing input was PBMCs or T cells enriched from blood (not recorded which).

CDR3 region: CASSQAGRLAGGNEQFF. In DNA, the CDR3 is TGTGCCAGCAGCCAAGCAGGCAGACTAGCGGGAGGCAATGAGCAGTTCTTC. The rearrangement links TRBV3-1 (or the pseudogene TRBV3-2) to TRBJ2-1, with 13 bases matching TRBD2. Germline lookup yields CDR1 LGHDT and CDR2 YNNKEL (reference sequence). The CDR3 runs 17 residues. Unmatched junction bases numbered 6, after V lost 1 base and J lost 6 bases.